This TCR beta chain was captured in a study of spatial heterogeneity in lung cancer. Time point meaning: sample taken at primary tumor resection. From tumor, nontumor lung or frozen PBMC, whole RNA was taken unsorted for sequencing. TCRdb called the 5' RACE reads again in MiXCR, with one record for every CDR3 protein. The sample yields roughly 8,000 distinct CDR3 sequences, under 9% seen once. There are many counts of this clonotype. Germline V CDR1 and CDR2: MGHRA, YSYEKL. CDR3 length: 14 amino acids. V lost 0 bases, J lost 9 bases, and 5 bases stayed unmatched. Sequenced here: PBMCs, sampled at surgery. This chain joins TRBV4-1 and TRBJ1-5; 7 nucleotides line up with TRBD1. This TCR was sampled from a female donor with early-stage non-small cell lung cancer. The CDR3 region has the DNA TGCGCCAGCAGCCAAGAACAGGGGAGGGGGCCCCAGCATTTT. The encoded protein is CASSQEQGRGPQHF.